A few counts support the clone carrying this T cell receptor (beta chain). Its specificity is not known. The source of the sample is a study of T-cell memory formation after mild COVID-19. Study as a whole: Across donors, TCR clusters were largely donor specific. Overall study results and limits: CD8+ contracting clones occupied EMRA, while CD4+ ones occupied mainly CM and EM.

TCR alpha and TCR beta cDNA libraries with sample barcodes and UMIs came from 5'RACE using constant-segment primers. TCRdb re-called the 5' RACE reads through MiXCR, storing one row per CDR3 protein. The repertoire has approximately 390,000 distinct CDR3 sequences, approximately 16% of them found once; the top ten carry under 25%. The V and J ends lost 6 bases and 2 bases respectively, with 17 bases between them. The CDR3 contains 14 residues. Germline loops: CDR1 DFQATT, CDR2 SNEGSKA (reference sequence). The receptor was derived from a young man who had mild COVID-19 (a few samples of this study predate the infection). Cell type and time point are not known. J is TRBJ2-7 and V is TRBV20-1; the D call may be TRBD1 or TRBD2 (5 bases each). The source material was PBMCs or a T cell subset sorted from them (not recorded which). This chain's CDR3 is CSAGRTGTTYEQYF. CDR3 DNA sequence: TGCAGTGCGGGGCGGACTGGGACGACCTACGAGCAGTACTTC.